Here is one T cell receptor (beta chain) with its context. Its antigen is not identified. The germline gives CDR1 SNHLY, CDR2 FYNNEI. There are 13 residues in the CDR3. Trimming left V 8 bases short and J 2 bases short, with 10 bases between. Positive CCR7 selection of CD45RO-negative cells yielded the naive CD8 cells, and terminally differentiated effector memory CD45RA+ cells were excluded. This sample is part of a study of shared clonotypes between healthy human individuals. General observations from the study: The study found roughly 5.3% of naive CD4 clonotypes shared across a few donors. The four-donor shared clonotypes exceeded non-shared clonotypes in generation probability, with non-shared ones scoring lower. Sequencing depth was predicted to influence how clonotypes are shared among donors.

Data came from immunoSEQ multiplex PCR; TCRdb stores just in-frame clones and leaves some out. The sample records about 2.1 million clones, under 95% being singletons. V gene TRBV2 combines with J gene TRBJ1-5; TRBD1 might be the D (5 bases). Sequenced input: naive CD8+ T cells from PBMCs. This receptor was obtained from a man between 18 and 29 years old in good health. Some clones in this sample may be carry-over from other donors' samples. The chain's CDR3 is CASHETGNQPQHF. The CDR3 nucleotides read TGTGCCAGCCATGAGACAGGCAATCAGCCCCAGCATTTT.